This is a list of T cell receptor beta chains from one sample in a study of cytotoxic CD8 clonotypes in ibrutinib-treated CLL. The table came from immunoSEQ multiplex PCR; TCRdb's copy has only in-frame clones and leaves some out. The sample shows under 75,000 clones, approximately 75% of them seen only once. The material was PBMCs, obtained after 12 months of ibrutinib treatment. The receptors stem from a human donor with chronic lymphocytic leukemia. Both conserved end residues are part of each CDR3. A D gene is named only where the DNA matches it firmly. Only part of the rows carry a size: once, few, many, or a class if the clone is expanded.

cdr3_nt: TGTGCCACCAGCGTTACGCGTTCTAGCACAGATACGCAGTATTTT
cdr3_aa: CATSVTRSSTDTQYF
v_call: TRBV15
d_call: .
j_call: TRBJ2-3
clone_size: .

cdr3_nt: TGTGCCAGCAACCCCGTGGCCGACAATGAGCAGTTCTTC
cdr3_aa: CASNPVADNEQFF
v_call: TRBV2
d_call: .
j_call: TRBJ2-1
clone_size: medium-sized

cdr3_nt: TGTGCCAGCAGCCAAGAGGCGGATAGGGGCGAGCAGTACTTC
cdr3_aa: CASSQEADRGEQYF
v_call: TRBV11-1
d_call: .
j_call: TRBJ2-7
clone_size: once

cdr3_nt: TGTGCCAGCACACCGGGGGATACGCAGTATTTT
cdr3_aa: CASTPGDTQYF
v_call: TRBV6-6
d_call: .
j_call: TRBJ2-3
clone_size: .

cdr3_nt: TGTGCCAGCAGCTTTTCCCCCGGGAGCCACACCGGGGAGCTGTTTTTT
cdr3_aa: CASSFSPGSHTGELFF
v_call: TRBV11-2
d_call: .
j_call: TRBJ2-2
clone_size: few

cdr3_nt: TGTGCCAGCACAGGCCAAGAGACCCAGTACTTC
cdr3_aa: CASTGQETQYF
v_call: TRBV28
d_call: .
j_call: TRBJ2-5
clone_size: few

cdr3_nt: TGTGCCAGCAGTGCCCTAATAGCGGGAATGGGCGAGCAGTACTTC
cdr3_aa: CASSALIAGMGEQYF
v_call: TRBV2
d_call: TRBD2
j_call: TRBJ2-7
clone_size: .

cdr3_nt: TGTGCCAGCAATAACAGGGGGCTCTCCTACGAGCAGTACTTC
cdr3_aa: CASNNRGLSYEQYF
v_call: TRBV6-5
d_call: TRBD1
j_call: TRBJ2-7
clone_size: .

cdr3_nt: TGTGCCAGCAGCCCACAGTGGGAAGGAGGGACCCAGTACTTC
cdr3_aa: CASSPQWEGGTQYF
v_call: TRBV7-3
d_call: .
j_call: TRBJ2-5
clone_size: .

cdr3_nt: TGTGCCAGCAGTTACTCGGACGAGCAGTACTTC
cdr3_aa: CASSYSDEQYF
v_call: TRBV6-6
d_call: .
j_call: TRBJ2-7
clone_size: few

cdr3_nt: TGTGCCAGCAGCTTGAATTCATTCTGGGACTACTCTGGAAACACCATATATTTT
cdr3_aa: CASSLNSFWDYSGNTIYF
v_call: TRBV5-6
d_call: .
j_call: TRBJ1-3
clone_size: .

cdr3_nt: TGTGCCAGCAGCGTATGGGGGTTTGGCACCGGGGAGCTGTTTTTT
cdr3_aa: CASSVWGFGTGELFF
v_call: TRBV9
d_call: .
j_call: TRBJ2-2
clone_size: few

cdr3_nt: TGTGCCAGCAGCTTCGGGGGGACATCCTACGAGCAGTACTTC
cdr3_aa: CASSFGGTSYEQYF
v_call: TRBV7-6
d_call: .
j_call: TRBJ2-7
clone_size: .

cdr3_nt: TGTGCCAGCAGTTACCGGGGGAACTCTGGAAACACCATATATTTT
cdr3_aa: CASSYRGNSGNTIYF
v_call: TRBV6-6
d_call: .
j_call: TRBJ1-3
clone_size: .

cdr3_nt: TGTGCCAGCCGGAGGACAGGGAAGGGCACAGATACGCAGTATTTT
cdr3_aa: CASRRTGKGTDTQYF
v_call: TRBV25-1
d_call: TRBD1
j_call: TRBJ2-3
clone_size: .

cdr3_nt: TGCGCCAGCAGGTTGGCAAAACCCGAACCCCAGCATTTT
cdr3_aa: CASRLAKPEPQHF
v_call: TRBV4-1
d_call: .
j_call: TRBJ1-5
clone_size: few

cdr3_nt: TGTGCCAGCAGCGCGAGACTGGGGACAGGGGGTGAAAAACTGTTTTTT
cdr3_aa: CASSARLGTGGEKLFF
v_call: TRBV9
d_call: TRBD1
j_call: TRBJ1-4
clone_size: .

cdr3_nt: TGTGCCAGTAGCATCCGGGCCACCTATGGCTACACCTTC
cdr3_aa: CASSIRATYGYTF
v_call: TRBV19
d_call: .
j_call: TRBJ1-2
clone_size: .

cdr3_nt: TGCAGCGTTGAAGATAGCGGCTACACCTTC
cdr3_aa: CSVEDSGYTF
v_call: TRBV29-1
d_call: .
j_call: TRBJ1-2
clone_size: few

cdr3_nt: TGTGCCAGCAGTGACTCACCACCCGGACAGGGAGGAACAGATACGCAGTATTTT
cdr3_aa: CASSDSPPGQGGTDTQYF
v_call: TRBV6-4
d_call: TRBD1
j_call: TRBJ2-3
clone_size: few

cdr3_nt: TGTGCCAGCAGCTATTACCGGGACTGGCCCCAGCATTTT
cdr3_aa: CASSYYRDWPQHF
v_call: TRBV7-2
d_call: .
j_call: TRBJ1-5
clone_size: .

cdr3_nt: TGCGCCAGCAGCCAAGCCCCCGTGGGGGGGTTTAATCAGCCCCAGCATTTT
cdr3_aa: CASSQAPVGGFNQPQHF
v_call: TRBV4-1
d_call: .
j_call: TRBJ1-5
clone_size: .